This T cell receptor beta chain emerged from a study of shared clonotypes between healthy human individuals. For this clone: Antigen specificity is unknown.

An assay was performed, and its level was deep. The method was immunoSEQ multiplex PCR; TCRdb's version includes in-frame clones alone and lacks a portion of them. The sample contains 2,500,000 or so clones, roughly 93% of which appear only once. Study results and caveats: Generation probabilities of non-shared clonotypes were lower (relative to those shared by all four donors). The expectation was that sequencing depth would affect clonotype sharing among donors.

The CDR3 is 16 amino acids. Germline V gene sequence: CDR1 GTSNPN, CDR2 SVGIG (reference sequence). This receptor was taken from a man aged 18 to 30 in good health. Some clones in this sample may be carry-over from other donors' samples. Material for sequencing was naive CD4+ T cells from PBMCs. This sample's subset: CD45RA+ positively selected. The gene calls are TRBV30 and TRBJ2-5, with TRBD1 matching over 9 bases. The J call may be in error: the DNA end matches TRBJ2-7 better. CDR3 DNA sequence: TGTGCCTGGAGTAGAAACCGGGACAGGGATTTAGACGAGCAGTACTTC. Encoded protein: CAWSRNRDRDLDEQYF.